This T cell receptor beta chain comes out of a study of T cell clonality in common variable immunodeficiency. Overall study findings and caveats: Patient heterogeneity in the CVID cohort limited correlations between repertoire features and clinical complications.

Germline lookup yields CDR1 MNHNS and CDR2 SASEGT. V lost 4 bases and J lost 4, with 11 bases in between. This CDR3 is built from 13 residues. This clone occurred many times. Its specificity is unknown. Read sequence stops 3 residues before the CDR3 end, and the germline J gene provides the missing end. Control and CVID samples contributed equal amounts of genomic DNA. Some clones are missing from TCRdb's copy, which holds only in-frame ones; the method was immunoSEQ multiplex PCR. Altogether roughly 60,000 clones were found in the sample, and no singletons occur. The material sequenced was peripheral blood mononuclear cells. The genes are TRBV6-1 and TRBJ2-7; maybe TRBD2 (6 bases). This sequence was found in a person aged 18-69 years in good health. The part of the CDR3 DNA that was read is TGTGCCAGCAGTGCGGGACTTTCTTACGAG. The encoded protein is CASSAGLSYE. In full, the CDR3 reads CASSAGLSYEQYF.